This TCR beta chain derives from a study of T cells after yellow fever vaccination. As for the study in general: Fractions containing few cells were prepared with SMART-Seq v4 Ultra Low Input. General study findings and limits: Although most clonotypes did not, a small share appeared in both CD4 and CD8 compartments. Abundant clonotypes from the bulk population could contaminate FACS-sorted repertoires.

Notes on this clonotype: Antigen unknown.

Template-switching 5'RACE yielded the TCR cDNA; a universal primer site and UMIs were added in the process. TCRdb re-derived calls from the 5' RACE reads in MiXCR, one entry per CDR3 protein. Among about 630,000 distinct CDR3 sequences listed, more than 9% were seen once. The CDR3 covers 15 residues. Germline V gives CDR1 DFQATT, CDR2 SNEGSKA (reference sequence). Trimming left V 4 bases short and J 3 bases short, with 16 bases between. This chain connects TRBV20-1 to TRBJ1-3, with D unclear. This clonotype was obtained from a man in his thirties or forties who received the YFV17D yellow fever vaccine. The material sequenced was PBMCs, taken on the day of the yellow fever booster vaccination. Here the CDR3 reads CSAIWSRGGGNTIYF. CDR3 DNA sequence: TGCAGTGCTATCTGGTCGCGGGGTGGTGGAAACACCATATATTTT.